These 15 T cell receptor beta chains were all obtained from the same sample, sequenced in a study of blood T cell repertoires in COVID-19. The assay was immunoSEQ multiplex PCR, and TCRdb's table has in-frame clones only and misses some. The data hold 250,000 or so clones, with roughly nine tenths observed a single time. The sample comprised peripheral blood. Source of these receptors: a man aged 55 to 70 with acute or convalescent COVID-19.

The chain links TRBV6-1 to TRBJ1-2; D gene ambiguous. The germline CDR1 and CDR2 sequences are MNHNS and SASEGT. V dropped 1 base and J dropped 0 bases, with 15 bases sitting between them. The length of the CDR3 is 17 residues. The CDR3 here is CASSEVLRTAANYGYTF. The CDR3 nucleotides are TGTGCCAGCAGTGAAGTCCTGAGGACTGCCGCTAACTATGGCTACACCTTC.

The chain recombines TRBV9 with TRBJ2-1, with 7 bases lining up with TRBD2. With 0 bases clipped from V and 7 bases from J, the junction kept 7 bases outside the gene matches. This CDR3 has 15 residues. CDR1 is SGDLS, CDR2 YYNGEE, per germline. CDR3 protein: CASSVGKGRENEQFF. DNA for the CDR3: TGTGCCAGCAGCGTAGGCAAGGGGCGGGAGAATGAGCAGTTCTTC. Variable domain in full (rest from reference TRBV9 and TRBJ2-1): DSGVTQTPKHLITATGQRVTLRCSPRSGDLSVYWYQQSLDQGLQFLIQYYNGEERAKGNILERFSAQQFPDLHSELNLSSLELGDSALYFCASSVGKGRENEQFFGPGTRLTVL.

The CDR3 loop is CASSSTQGADYGYTF. DNA for the CDR3: TGCGCCAGCAGCTCGACTCAGGGGGCAGACTATGGCTACACCTTC. The V gene is TRBV5-1, the J gene TRBJ1-2, with 8 bases matching TRBD1. CDR1 and CDR2 (germline): SGHRS, YFSETQ. V gave up 3 bases and J gave up 3 bases; unmatched junction bases: 7. This CDR3 is built from 15 residues.

The V and J genes are TRBV5-1 and TRBJ1-5; 10 nucleotides align to TRBD1. With 1 base clipped from V and 5 bases from J, the junction kept 6 bases outside the gene matches. Germline V gene sequence: CDR1 SGHRS, CDR2 YFSETQ. This CDR3 contains 16 residues. CDR3 sequence (DNA): TGCGCCAGCAGCTTGCTAGGGACAGGGGTGGATCAGCCCCAGCATTTT. As protein: CASSLLGTGVDQPQHF.

The chain uses TRBV6-5 and TRBJ2-1; possibly TRBD1 for D (6 bases). V lost 8 bases and J lost 6, with 14 bases in between. Germline CDR1 reads MNHEY; CDR2 reads SVGAGI. This CDR3 spans 13 amino acids. The CDR3 loop is CASGPGEGNEQFF. In DNA, the CDR3 is TGTGCCAGCGGGCCAGGGGAAGGCAATGAGCAGTTCTTC.

This clone has only one observation. V is TRBV6-2 or TRBV6-3 and J is TRBJ2-4; 8 bases fit TRBD1. The junction had 6 bases not matched to a gene; V was cut back by 1 base and J by 7 bases. This CDR3 has 15 amino acids. Germline CDR1 is MNHEY and CDR2 is SVGEGT. The CDR3 loop is CASSYFRTGSNIQYF. DNA of the CDR3: TGTGCCAGCAGTTACTTCCGGACAGGGTCGAACATTCAGTACTTC.

The rearrangement uses TRBV25-1 and TRBJ1-3; maybe TRBD1 (6 bases). The CDR3 has 15 amino acids. CDR1 MGHDK and CDR2 SYGVNS come from the germline V gene. Trimming cost V 0 bases and J 8 bases, with 14 bases left between them. The CDR3, as DNA: TGTGCCAGCAGTGAATATTGGGGGCGCGTAGACACCATATATTTT. This encodes CASSEYWGRVDTIYF. The full variable domain, its missing parts supplied by reference TRBV25-1 and TRBJ1-3, is EADIYQTPRYLVIGTGKKITLECSQTMGHDKMYWYQQDPGMELHLIHYSYGVNSTEKGDLSSESTVSRIRTEHFPLTLESARPSHTSQYLCASSEYWGRVDTIYFGEGSWLTVV.

The CDR3 region has the DNA TGTGCCAGCAGCCAAGATGAGGGGCAGGGGCTGTCCTATGGCTACACCTTC. It translates to CASSQDEGQGLSYGYTF. This chain connects TRBV4-2 to TRBJ1-2; a possible D gene is TRBD1 (6 bases). The V end was cut by 0 bases, the J end by 4 bases, with 18 bases between. The CDR3 covers 17 residues. CDR1 LGHNA and CDR2 YNFKEQ come from the germline V gene.

This sequence joins TRBV18 and TRBJ2-2, with TRBD1 as a possible D gene (5 bases). The CDR3 totals 15 residues. V was cut by 2 bases and J by 4 bases, with 11 bases left in between. CDR1 is KGHSH, CDR2 LQKENI, per germline. The CDR3 DNA sequence: TGTGCCAGCTCACCAGTAGCTAGGGGCACCGGGGAGCTGTTTTTT. It translates to CASSPVARGTGELFF.

This clone was picked up a small number of times. The chain uses TRBV3-1 (or the pseudogene TRBV3-2) and TRBJ1-2, with 11 bases matching TRBD1. Per germline, CDR1 LGHDT and CDR2 YNNKEL (reference sequence). CDR3 length equals 16 residues. V lost 2 bases, J lost 3 bases, and 5 bases stayed unmatched. The CDR3 reads CASSQSRTGGDYGYTF. The CDR3 bases are TGTGCCAGCAGCCAATCGAGGACAGGGGGCGACTATGGCTACACCTTC.

The J gene is TRBJ2-6, the V gene TRBV29-1, with TRBD1 matching over 7 bases. Germline-derived CDR1 and CDR2 are SQVTM and ANQGSEA. The CDR3 is 14 residues long. Losses at the gene ends were 6 bases for V and 0 bases for J; bases not matched to a gene: 2. CDR3 in DNA: TGCAGCGTAGGACAGGTCTCTGGGGCCAACGTCCTGACTTTC. It codes for CSVGQVSGANVLTF.

The chain combines TRBV16 with TRBJ2-2; 15 bases fit TRBD2. Germline V gene sequence: CDR1 KGHSY, CDR2 FQNENV. The junction had 10 bases not matched to a gene; V was cut back by 4 bases and J by 7 bases. The CDR3 runs to 18 residues. The DNA of the CDR3 is TGTGCCAGCAGCCCATCCGGGACTAGCGGGAGGATCTTCGGGGAGCTGTTTTTT. Protein sequence: CASSPSGTSGRIFGELFF.

CDR3 nucleotide sequence: TGTGCCAGTAGTATAGGTGGACAGGATCGGGAAAAACTGTTTTTT. Translated, it gives CASSIGGQDREKLFF. The genes are TRBV19 and TRBJ1-4; 7 bases line up with TRBD1. Germline assignment: CDR1 LNHDA and CDR2 SQIVND (reference sequence). Trimming cost V 1 base and J 8 bases; bases outside gene matches: 7. CDR3 length: 15 amino acids.

The chain is built from TRBV6-1 and TRBJ1-2; D might be TRBD1 (6 bases). The V end lost 2 bases, the J end lost 4 bases, and 14 bases lay between the germline ends. This CDR3 is built from 15 residues. Germline lookup yields CDR1 MNHNS and CDR2 SASEGT. The CDR3 DNA reads TGTGCCAGCAGTGAACAAGACGGGACATTCTATGGCTACACCTTC. This translates into CASSEQDGTFYGYTF.

This clone was seen a single time. The chain joins TRBV11-3 to TRBJ2-3, with TRBD2 matching over 7 bases. The germline V gene has CDR1 SGHNT and CDR2 YENEEA. After removal of 2 bases from V and 4 bases from J, the junction contained 6 bases not matched to a gene. The CDR3 is 15 residues long. The CDR3 is CASSLRAGVPDTQYF. The CDR3 DNA follows: TGTGCCAGCAGCTTACGGGCGGGAGTCCCAGATACGCAGTATTTT.